Shown below are 26 T cell receptor beta chains from a single sample sequenced in a study of shared clonotypes between healthy human individuals. As defined, naive CD8 cells were CD45RO-negative and positively selected for CCR7, with terminally differentiated effector memory CD45RA+ cells excluded. The method was immunoSEQ multiplex PCR; TCRdb's version includes in-frame clones alone and lacks a portion of them. The sample yields hundreds of thousands of clones, roughly 96% seen once. Sequencing was done on a sample of naive CD8+ T cells sorted from blood. The receptors were gathered from a woman in her thirties in good health.

The CDR3 loop is CASSYVDGAYEQYF. CDR3 sequence (DNA): TGTGCCAGCAGTTACGTGGACGGTGCCTACGAGCAGTACTTC. This chain uses TRBV6-5 with TRBJ2-7; D is undetermined. This CDR3 has 14 residues. V lost 2 bases to trimming and J lost 2 bases, with 10 bases between them. The V gene's germline CDR1 is MNHEY and CDR2 SVGAGI.

The chain carries TRBV28 and TRBJ1-1, with D perhaps TRBD1 (5 bases). From germline, CDR1 is MDHEN and CDR2 SYDVKM. The CDR3 sequence is 14 residues long. V gave up 2 bases and J gave up 7 bases, with 14 bases separating them. For the CDR3, the DNA is TGTGCCAGCAGTTTAGGATCGGGGGGGGATGAAGCTTTCTTT. This codes for CASSLGSGGDEAFF.

The V and J genes are TRBV27 and TRBJ2-7, with D perhaps matching TRBD1 (6 bases). There are 17 residues in the CDR3. Trimming left V 5 bases short and J 0 bases short, with 20 bases between. From germline, CDR1 is MNHEY and CDR2 SMNVEV (reference sequence). The chain's CDR3 is CASSRLFDRSPSYEQYF. The CDR3 DNA reads as TGTGCCAGCAGTCGCCTATTCGACAGGTCCCCCTCCTACGAGCAGTACTTC.

V gene TRBV7-2 combines with J gene TRBJ2-1, with D perhaps matching TRBD2 (5 bases). The CDR3 runs to 14 residues. In germline, CDR1 is SGHTA, CDR2 FQGNSA. V was cut by 5 bases and J by 9 bases, with 17 bases left in between. The CDR3 DNA follows: TGTGCCAGCAGCCCCAAGCGGCCCCCCGGTGAGCAGTTCTTC. This sequence encodes CASSPKRPPGEQFF.

The chain is built from TRBV27 and TRBJ2-1, with D uncertain. V lost 2 bases, J lost 3 bases, and 8 bases lay in between. This CDR3 is 14 amino acids long. From germline, CDR1 is MNHEY and CDR2 SMNVEV (reference sequence). The chain's CDR3 is CASSLNPYYNEQFF. CDR3 in DNA: TGTGCCAGCAGTTTAAACCCGTACTACAATGAGCAGTTCTTC.

The chain has TRBV19 and TRBJ2-3, with 12 bases aligning to TRBD2. In germline, CDR1 is LNHDA, CDR2 SQIVND (reference sequence). V dropped 3 bases and J dropped 2; count of bases not matched to a gene: 12. There are 19 residues in the CDR3. The CDR3 protein is CASSIGPRTSGVYTDTQYF. The CDR3 DNA reads TGTGCCAGTAGTATTGGCCCTCGGACTAGCGGGGTCTACACAGATACGCAGTATTTT.

The chain uses TRBV29-1 and TRBJ2-1; maybe TRBD2 (8 bases). CDR1 and CDR2 from the germline V gene are SQVTM and ANQGSEA. This CDR3 is built from 15 residues. The V and J ends lost 4 bases and 3 bases respectively, with 16 bases between them. Written as DNA, the CDR3 is TGCAGCGTTGCAGGGGGACTAGAGGTCTACAATGAGCAGTTCTTC. The encoded protein is CSVAGGLEVYNEQFF.

This chain joins TRBV2 and TRBJ1-5; TRBD1 matches 9 bases. V was pared by 4 bases and J by 3 bases, with 4 bases of the junction left unmatched. CDR1 SNHLY and CDR2 FYNNEI come from the germline V gene. The CDR3 covers 15 residues. DNA for the CDR3: TGTGCCAGCAGTGTGGGGACAGGGCTCAATCAGCCCCAGCATTTT. Translating it yields CASSVGTGLNQPQHF. Using reference TRBV2 and TRBJ1-5 for the parts outside the CDR3, the full variable domain is EPEVTQTPSHQVTQMGQEVILRCVPISNHLYFYWYRQILGQKVEFLVSFYNNEISEKSEIFDDQFSVERPDGSNFTLKIRSTKLEDSAMYFCASSVGTGLNQPQHFGDGTRLSIL.

A single count supports this clone. The gene calls are TRBV27 and TRBJ1-2, with D perhaps TRBD1 (5 bases). V lost 5 bases and J lost 4, with 20 bases in between. The CDR3 consists of 16 residues. Germline loops: CDR1 MNHEY, CDR2 SMNVEV (reference sequence). DNA for the CDR3: TGTGCCAGCAGTCTCATGGCGGGGGATCCGGGCTATGGCTACACCTTC. It translates to CASSLMAGDPGYGYTF.

This chain links TRBV28 with TRBJ2-7, with D unclear. Germline V gene sequence: CDR1 MDHEN, CDR2 SYDVKM. The V gene lost 5 bases and the J gene lost 3 bases, with 11 bases spanning the gap. The CDR3 loop spans 13 amino acids. CDR3 in DNA: TGTGCCAGCAGTCCCCGCCCCGGCTACGAGCAGTACTTC. This translates into CASSPRPGYEQYF. Supplemented by reference TRBV28 and TRBJ2-7, the full variable domain reads DVKVTQSSRYLVKRTGEKVFLECVQDMDHENMFWYRQDPGLGLRLIYFSYDVKMKEKGDIPEGYSVSREKKERFSLILESASTNQTSMYLCASSPRPGYEQYFGPGTRLTVT.

The chain's CDR3 is CASRSLQEAFF. The CDR3 DNA is TGTGCCAGCCGAAGTCTACAAGAAGCTTTCTTT. This chain links TRBV6-5 with TRBJ1-1; no clear D gene. Looked up from germline, CDR1 is MNHEY and CDR2 is SVGAGI. Trimming removed 8 bases from V and 8 bases from J, with 12 bases in between. The CDR3 has 11 residues.

J is TRBJ2-1 and V is TRBV2, with D unresolved. The CDR3 covers 13 residues. The V end was cut by 3 bases, the J end by 3 bases, with 6 bases between. CDR1 SNHLY and CDR2 FYNNEI come from the germline V gene. CDR3 amino acids: CASSDGDYNEQFF. The CDR3 DNA reads TGTGCCAGCAGTGACGGCGACTACAATGAGCAGTTCTTC.

The V call is TRBV15, the J call TRBJ2-3, with D hard to call. V lost 8 bases and J lost 1, with 4 bases in between. The germline V gene has CDR1 LNHNV and CDR2 YYDKDF (reference sequence). This CDR3 is 11 amino acids long. CDR3 sequence reads: CATQGTDTQYF. The CDR3 coding sequence is TGTGCCACCCAAGGCACAGATACGCAGTATTTT. The entire variable domain, with the rest obtained from reference TRBV15 and TRBJ2-3, is as follows: DAMVIQNPRYQVTQFGKPVTLSCSQTLNHNVMYWYQQKSSQAPKLLFHYYDKDFNNEADTPDNFQSRRPNTSFCFLDIRSPGLGDTAMYLCATQGTDTQYFGPGTRLTVL.

This sequence joins TRBV27 and TRBJ2-7; possibly TRBD1 for D (6 bases). The germline gives CDR1 MNHEY, CDR2 SMNVEV (reference sequence). This CDR3 is 16 amino acids long. V was cut by 6 bases and J by 0 bases, with 18 bases left in between. The CDR3: CASSPSHGQTSYEQYF. As DNA, the CDR3 is TGTGCCAGCAGCCCTTCTCACGGACAGACCTCCTACGAGCAGTACTTC.

The table lists this clone with a count of one. J is TRBJ1-1 and V is TRBV28, with D uncertain. Germline CDR1 MDHEN, CDR2 SYDVKM. Trimming shortened V by 2 bases and J by 1 base, and 5 bases separated the two germline ends. CDR3 length: 13 amino acids. In DNA, the CDR3 is TGTGCCAGCAGTTTAAGAACGAACACTGAAGCTTTCTTT. Its protein is CASSLRTNTEAFF.

This chain joins TRBV5-1 and TRBJ2-4; the match to TRBD2 covers 11 bases. The trim removed 4 bases at V and 10 bases at J, leaving 13 bases unmatched. The CDR3 totals 16 residues. Germline V CDR1 and CDR2: SGHRS, YFSETQ. The CDR3: CASSVEGTSGQGIQYF. Here the CDR3 DNA reads TGCGCCAGCAGCGTAGAAGGGACTAGCGGTCAGGGTATTCAGTACTTC. Filled out from reference TRBV5-1 and TRBJ2-4, the complete variable domain reads KAGVTQTPRYLIKTRGQQVTLSCSPISGHRSVSWYQQTPGQGLQFLFEYFSETQRNKGNFPGRFSGRQFSNSRSEMNVSTLELGDSALYLCASSVEGTSGQGIQYFGAGTRLSVL.

The rearrangement joins TRBV20-1 to TRBJ2-5, with D hard to call. Germline CDR1 and CDR2: DFQATT and SNEGSKA (reference sequence). The V end lost 4 bases, the J end lost 5 bases, and 5 bases lay between the germline ends. The CDR3 covers 10 residues. CDR3 coding DNA: TGCAGTGCTACCACTGAGACCCAGTACTTC. This gives the protein CSATTETQYF.

Remarks on this clone: The sample carries other DNA sequences with the same CDR3. The chain employs TRBV4-1 and TRBJ2-7; TRBD2 matches 10 bases. J lost 7 bases, V lost 1 base, and 10 bases had no gene match. This CDR3 has 16 residues. Germline V lookup: CDR1 MGHRA, CDR2 YSYEKL. CDR3 amino acids: CASSQVVLAGEGEQYF. Written as DNA, the CDR3 is TGCGCCAGCAGCCAAGTTGTCCTAGCGGGAGAAGGAGAGCAGTACTTC.

The chain recombines TRBV21-1 with TRBJ2-7; the D call of TRBD1 is as the table states it, not checked on the DNA. TRBV21-1 is annotated as a pseudogene. The CDR3 sequence is 15 residues long. CDR3 region: CASSPPGDKLDEQYF. In DNA form, the CDR3 reads TGTGCCAGCAGCCCTCCTGGGGACAAATTGGACGAGCAGTACTTC.

This clone was found a few times. This chain connects TRBV9 to TRBJ1-2; 9 positions agree with TRBD1. This CDR3 has 14 residues. The V gene's germline CDR1 is SGDLS and CDR2 YYNGEE. The V and J ends lost 3 bases and 2 bases, in that order; junction bases with no gene match: 2. DNA of the CDR3: TGTGCCAGCAGCGGGGACAGGGTAAACTATGGCTACACCTTC. It codes for CASSGDRVNYGYTF.

The genes are TRBV7-2 and TRBJ2-7; 7 nucleotides match TRBD2. The germline V gene has CDR1 SGHTA and CDR2 FQGNSA. The CDR3 is 16 residues long. Trimming at V came to 1 base and at J to 4 bases, leaving 10 bases not matched to a gene. CDR3 sequence reads: CASSLDRGGSKYEQYF. The DNA for the CDR3 is TGTGCCAGCAGCTTAGATCGTGGCGGGAGCAAATACGAGCAGTACTTC.

The V call is TRBV5-6, the J call TRBJ1-4; 7 bases map to TRBD1. With V trimmed by 3 bases and J by 8 bases, 13 bases remained unmatched. Germline V lookup: CDR1 SGHDT, CDR2 YYEEEE. The CDR3 is 16 amino acids. The CDR3 loop is CASSSQTTGLKEKLFF. Written as DNA, the CDR3 is TGTGCCAGCAGCTCCCAAACGACAGGGTTAAAGGAAAAACTGTTTTTT.

The chain employs TRBV11-2 and TRBJ1-2; D is unresolved. The germline V and J ends were trimmed by 6 bases and 5 bases, with 13 bases remaining between them. The CDR3 runs 13 residues. Looked up from germline, CDR1 is SGHAT and CDR2 is FQNNGV. CDR3 amino acids: CASRTDGWYGYTF. For the CDR3, the DNA is TGTGCCAGCAGAACCGACGGATGGTATGGCTACACCTTC.

V gene TRBV30 combines with J gene TRBJ2-3; 12 positions agree with TRBD2. The germline gives CDR1 GTSNPN, CDR2 SVGIG (reference sequence). The CDR3 totals 19 residues. The V segment lost 4 bases and the J segment 0 bases; nucleotides outside the gene matches: 14. The CDR3 coding sequence is TGTGCCTGGAATCACGGGCAGACTAGCGGGAGTTCTAGCACAGATACGCAGTATTTT. Its protein product is CAWNHGQTSGSSSTDTQYF.

The chain combines TRBV2 with TRBJ1-1; no reliable D call. The CDR3 runs 15 residues. Germline V gene data show CDR1 as SNHLY and CDR2 as FYNNEI. V dropped 1 base and J dropped 0 bases, with 9 bases sitting between them. CDR3 nucleotide sequence: TGTGCCAGCAGTGAAGATTTAATGGTGAACACTGAAGCTTTCTTT. Translated, it gives CASSEDLMVNTEAFF.

V gene TRBV27 combines with J gene TRBJ1-1; D is possibly TRBD1 (6 bases). V lost 0 bases to trimming and J lost 8 bases, with 10 bases between them. CDR3 size: 13 residues. Germline CDR1 MNHEY, CDR2 SMNVEV (reference sequence). The CDR3 DNA is TGTGCCAGCAGTTTATCGAGGACAGCCGAAGCTTTCTTT. Translating it yields CASSLSRTAEAFF.